A single T cell receptor (beta chain) is shown here with its context. Antigen unknown. Blood CD4+ CD25-low CD127-high conventional T cells supplied the genomic DNA template. There are 15 residues in the CDR3. Germline values: CDR1 MNHEY, CDR2 SVGAGI. Trimming stripped 3 bases from V and 0 bases from J, with 10 bases between. Sequenced by immunoSEQ multiplex PCR; TCRdb stores in-frame clones only, minus some. The sample carries tens of thousands of clones, 96% recorded once. These data are taken from a study of regulatory and conventional T cells in RAG deficiency. General observations from the study: In Omenn syndrome, Treg and Tconv repertoires overlapped >80%. Omenn syndrome and CID/AS patients had approximately 100-fold fewer unique Treg TCR beta sequences, versus roughly 9.6-fold elsewhere.

This same sample was also taken into another study, of regulatory T cells. That paper states: Primers: 52 TRBV forward and 13 TRBJ reverse. Patient repertoires had restricted TRB V-J pairs and skewed V and J usage, most in Tregs.

V gene TRBV6-5 combines with J gene TRBJ2-3, with D possibly being TRBD2 (5 bases). The TCR was taken from a human donor in good health. The source material was CD25- CD4+ T cells sorted from blood. The DNA of the CDR3 is TGTGCCAGCAGTTATGAGAGGGCTAGCACAGATACGCAGTATTTT. Its protein product is CASSYERASTDTQYF.